Listed below are T cell receptor beta chains from one sample, sequenced in a study of post-analysis software for immune sequencing data. TCRdb itself ran the PCR reads through MiXCR, one entry per CDR3 protein. The sample consists of about 500,000 distinct CDR3 sequences, roughly 45% of them appearing once. Input material: blood. Every receptor here comes from a girl aged 5-17 years with multiple sclerosis. Both conserved end residues are part of each CDR3. The D gene is left open where the match is weak. Some rows mark clone size as missing; the rest say once, few, many or name a class of expanded clone.

J gene | V gene | D gene | clone size | CDR3 protein | CDR3 DNA
TRBJ2-1 | TRBV7-2 | TRBD1 | . | CASSLQGQGANEQFF | TGTGCCAGCAGCTTACAGGGACAGGGGGCAAATGAGCAGTTCTTC
TRBJ2-7 | TRBV12-3/TRBV12-4 | TRBD2 | few | CASRDLAATTYEQYF | TGTGCCAGCAGGGATCTAGCGGCAACTACATACGAGCAGTACTTC
TRBJ2-7 | TRBV6-2/TRBV6-3 | . | few | CASSYSEKVLVPSEQYF | TGTGCCAGCAGTTACTCGGAGAAGGTTCTCGTTCCTAGCGAGCAGTACTTC
TRBJ2-3 | TRBV12-3/TRBV12-4 | . | . | CASSFQDTQYF | TGTGCCAGCAGTTTTCAAGATACGCAGTATTTT
TRBJ2-7 | TRBV20-1 | TRBD2 | . | CSARTSGRSNEQYF | TGCAGTGCTAGGACTAGCGGGAGATCGAACGAGCAGTACTTC
TRBJ2-1 | TRBV20-1 | . | . | CSASRGYNEQFF | TGCAGTGCTAGCCGGGGCTACAATGAGCAGTTCTTC
TRBJ2-3 | TRBV20-1 | TRBD2 | . | CSGHGLAGGGTDTQYF | TGCAGTGGTCATGGACTAGCGGGAGGGGGCACAGATACGCAGTATTTT
TRBJ2-2 | TRBV29-1 | . | . | CSATGPVRLNTGELFF | TGCAGCGCTACAGGGCCGGTCAGACTGAACACCGGGGAGCTGTTTTTT
TRBJ1-1 | TRBV4-3 | . | once | CASSQDGSYYTEAFF | TGCGCCAGCAGCCAAGACGGCTCGTATTACACTGAAGCTTTCTTT
TRBJ2-1 | TRBV7-2 | TRBD2 | . | CASSRRTSSFYNEQFF | TGTGCCAGCAGCAGAAGGACTAGCAGCTTTTACAATGAGCAGTTCTTC
TRBJ1-1 | TRBV7-9 | TRBD1 | . | CASSPGQASGEAFF | TGTGCCAGCAGCCCTGGACAGGCCTCGGGGGAAGCTTTCTTT
TRBJ1-6 | TRBV12-3/TRBV12-4 | . | . | CASSLSGSRGSPLHF | TGTGCCAGCAGTTTGTCAGGGTCAAGGGGTTCACCCCTCCACTTT
TRBJ2-3 | TRBV20-1 | . | . | CSARDTGIDTQYF | TGCAGTGCTAGAGATACGGGGATAGATACGCAGTATTTT
TRBJ1-2 | TRBV20-1 | . | . | CSARERHPLGYTF | TGCAGTGCTAGAGAGCGACACCCGCTTGGCTACACCTTC
TRBJ2-3 | TRBV29-1 | TRBD2 | . | CSVTSGMPWRTDTQYF | TGCAGCGTCACTAGCGGGATGCCTTGGCGCACAGATACGCAGTATTTT
TRBJ2-1 | TRBV29-1 | . | few | CSVLEGGSHNEQFF | TGCAGCGTTCTAGAGGGGGGTTCCCACAATGAGCAGTTCTTC
TRBJ1-1 | TRBV4-1 | . | . | CASSQEHLNTEAFF | TGCGCCAGCAGCCAAGAACACCTGAACACTGAAGCTTTCTTT
TRBJ2-4 | TRBV28 | . | . | CASSSTLAKNIQYF | TGTGCCAGCAGTTCGACCCTAGCGAAAAACATTCAGTACTTC
TRBJ2-1 | TRBV30 | TRBD2 | . | CAHGTSGRSEQFF | TGTGCCCATGGGACTAGCGGGAGAAGTGAGCAGTTCTTC
TRBJ2-7 | TRBV28 | . | . | CASSFLARSSYEQYF | TGTGCCAGCAGTTTTCTAGCGCGTAGCTCCTACGAGCAGTACTTC
TRBJ1-5 | TRBV6-6 | . | . | CASSYSMASNQPQHF | TGTGCCAGCAGTTACTCGATGGCAAGCAATCAGCCCCAGCATTTT
TRBJ1-5 | TRBV25-1 | . | . | CVSSEEGTEPQHF | TGTGTCAGCAGTGAGGAAGGGACGGAGCCCCAGCATTTT
TRBJ1-5 | TRBV7-8 | TRBD1 | . | CASSLARTGNQPQHF | TGTGCCAGCAGCTTAGCACGGACAGGGAATCAGCCCCAGCATTTT
TRBJ1-1 | TRBV29-1 | . | once | CSVETDYMNTEAFF | TGCAGCGTTGAAACAGATTATATGAACACTGAAGCTTTCTTT
TRBJ2-5 | TRBV7-2 | . | . | CASSSPEGPETQYF | TGTGCCAGCAGCTCACCGGAGGGCCCCGAGACCCAGTACTTC
TRBJ1-1 | TRBV4-3 | . | few | CASSQRHSNTEAFF | TGCGCCAGCAGCCAAAGGCACAGTAACACTGAAGCTTTCTTT
TRBJ2-7 | TRBV7-2 | TRBD1 | once | CASSSMGDSSYEQYF | TGTGCCAGCAGCTCAATGGGGGACAGTTCCTACGAGCAGTACTTC
TRBJ2-1 | TRBV7-9 | TRBD1 | few | CASSFNAKQGSAYNEQFF | TGTGCCAGCAGCTTCAACGCCAAACAGGGGTCAGCTTACAATGAGCAGTTCTTC
TRBJ2-7 | TRBV6-2/TRBV6-3 | . | many | CASSYFREIAYEQYF | TGTGCCAGCAGTTACTTTCGGGAGATCGCCTACGAGCAGTACTTC
TRBJ2-7 | TRBV7-2 | TRBD1 | . | CASSLNPRGPSYEQYF | TGTGCCAGCAGCTTAAATCCCAGGGGGCCTTCCTACGAGCAGTACTTC
TRBJ1-2 | TRBV20-1 | . | . | CSAGGYDGYTF | TGCAGTGCCGGGGGATATGATGGCTACACCTTC
TRBJ2-1 | TRBV15 | TRBD2 | . | CATSIFSGAFPGGQFF | TGTGCCACCAGCATTTTTTCCGGGGCCTTCCCGGGGGGGCAGTTCTTC
TRBJ2-7 | TRBV4-1 | TRBD2 | . | CASSQDSGGSYNEQYF | TGCGCCAGCAGCCAAGATTCGGGGGGGTCCTACAATGAGCAGTACTTC
TRBJ2-3 | TRBV12-3/TRBV12-4 | TRBD2 | . | CASRFSGGRDTQYF | TGTGCCAGCAGATTTAGCGGGGGTAGGGATACGCAGTATTTT
TRBJ2-1 | TRBV10-1 | . | . | CASSEGLLGAYNEQFF | TGCGCCAGCAGTGAGGGCCTCCTGGGCGCATACAATGAGCAGTTCTTC
TRBJ2-7 | TRBV7-9 | TRBD1 | . | CASSRQGSTYEQYF | TGTGCCAGCAGTAGACAGGGGAGTACCTACGAGCAGTACTTC
TRBJ2-7 | TRBV29-1 | TRBD2 | few | CSVGGTSGEFRGEQYF | TGCAGCGTTGGGGGGACTAGCGGGGAGTTCCGGGGCGAGCAGTACTTC
TRBJ2-5 | TRBV28 | . | . | CASSAGLGETQYF | TGTGCCAGCAGTGCCGGTTTGGGGGAGACCCAGTACTTC
TRBJ1-4 | TRBV28 | . | few | CASSLSQEKLFF | TGTGCCAGCAGTTTATCCCAGGAAAAACTGTTTTTT
TRBJ1-5 | TRBV12-3/TRBV12-4 | . | . | CASRGIPGQPQHF | TGTGCCAGCAGGGGGATTCCGGGGCAGCCCCAGCATTTT
TRBJ1-1 | TRBV29-1 | . | . | CSEKDAQEAFF | TGCAGCGAAAAGGACGCACAAGAAGCTTTCTTT
TRBJ2-3 | TRBV7-2 | . | . | CASSLVADSTDTQYF | TGTGCCAGCAGCTTAGTAGCGGACAGCACAGATACGCAGTATTTT
TRBJ1-2 | TRBV29-1 | . | . | CSGGQGPNYGYTF | TGCAGCGGGGGGCAGGGACCCAACTATGGCTACACCTTC
TRBJ2-6 | TRBV24-1 | TRBD1 | . | CATSAPGGTGANVLTF | TGTGCCACCAGTGCCCCAGGGGGTACTGGGGCCAACGTCCTGACTTTC
TRBJ1-2 | TRBV20-1 | . | . | CSAREVGGYGYTF | TGCAGTGCTAGAGAGGTGGGGGGCTATGGCTACACCTTC
TRBJ2-7 | TRBV28 | TRBD2 | few | CASSLGLAGVPEQYF | TGTGCCAGCAGTTTGGGCCTAGCGGGAGTCCCCGAGCAGTACTTC
TRBJ2-1 | TRBV20-1 | TRBD2 | . | CSAGTSGRNEQFF | TGCAGTGCTGGGACTAGCGGGAGGAATGAGCAGTTCTTC
TRBJ2-1 | TRBV7-3 | . | . | CASSSGGGASCNEQFF | TGTGCCAGCAGCTCGGGCGGCGGAGCCTCCTGCAATGAGCAGTTCTTC
TRBJ2-5 | TRBV20-1 | . | . | CSARGRTNQETQYF | TGCAGTGCCCGAGGGAGGACAAACCAAGAGACCCAGTACTTC
TRBJ2-4 | TRBV20-1 | TRBD2 | . | CSAFNRDYGYLNIQYF | TGCAGTGCTTTTAACCGGGACTACGGATACCTCAACATTCAGTACTTC
TRBJ2-1 | TRBV20-1 | . | . | CSASGEFGDEQFF | TGCAGTGCTAGCGGGGAGTTTGGCGATGAGCAGTTCTTC
TRBJ2-7 | TRBV28 | TRBD2 | few | CASSSSGRPYEQYF | TGTGCCAGCAGTTCAAGCGGGAGACCCTACGAGCAGTACTTC
TRBJ1-1 | TRBV7-8 | . | few | CASSPRAGTEAFF | TGTGCCAGCAGCCCGAGAGCGGGCACTGAAGCTTTCTTT
TRBJ1-5 | TRBV12-3/TRBV12-4 | TRBD1 | few | CASSANRGNQPQHF | TGTGCCAGCAGTGCTAACAGGGGAAATCAGCCCCAGCATTTT
TRBJ1-2 | TRBV28 | . | . | CASSSGQRPNYGYTF | TGTGCCAGCAGTTCAGGCCAGAGACCTAACTATGGCTACACCTTC
TRBJ2-1 | TRBV10-2 | TRBD1 | once | CASGTGAQETQFF | TGCGCCAGCGGGACAGGAGCCCAAGAGACCCAGTTCTTC
TRBJ2-7 | TRBV15 | TRBD1 | few | CAVRQGPQSSYEQYF | TGTGCCGTAAGACAGGGACCCCAGAGTTCCTACGAGCAGTACTTC
TRBJ2-3 | TRBV7-3 | . | . | CASSSEPPVLGAAPTDTQYF | TGTGCCAGCAGCTCCGAACCCCCCGTTTTGGGAGCAGCCCCCACAGATACGCAGTATTTT
TRBJ2-3 | TRBV6-6 | . | few | CASSYSRDVSTDTQYF | TGTGCCAGCAGTTACTCGAGGGACGTTAGCACAGATACGCAGTATTTT
TRBJ2-1 | TRBV5-1 | TRBD2 | few | CASSYSLTSRGSNEQFF | TGCGCCAGCAGCTATTCCTTGACTAGCCGGGGGAGCAATGAGCAGTTCTTC